One sample yielded the 26 T cell receptor beta chains listed below, sequenced in a study of cytomegalovirus exposure and HLA in healthy donors. It was with 60 Vbeta and 13 Jbeta primers that the PCR ran. Profiled with immunoSEQ multiplex PCR; TCRdb holds only in-frame clones, not every one. The top ten hold approximately 3.1% of the sample, which has about 120,000 clones, around three quarters seen once. Sequenced material: PBMCs. These TCRs come from a woman aged 18-35 years in good health and CMV-seropositive.

This chain connects TRBV27 to TRBJ1-1; 7 bases are shared with TRBD1. V was pared by 3 bases and J by 0 bases, with 4 bases of the junction left unmatched. This CDR3 is built from 15 residues. Germline CDR1 is MNHEY and CDR2 is SMNVEV (reference sequence). The CDR3 sequence is CASSFSGQLNTEAFF. CDR3 coding DNA: TGTGCCAGCAGTTTTTCGGGACAGCTGAACACTGAAGCTTTCTTT.

This clone is a singleton in its sample. The J gene is TRBJ2-7, the V gene TRBV6-1; possibly TRBD1 for D (6 bases). There are 14 residues in the CDR3. V was cut by 6 bases and J by 3 bases, with 15 bases left in between. Germline lookup yields CDR1 MNHNS and CDR2 SASEGT. The CDR3 spells CASSLQGRGYEQYF. CDR3 sequence (DNA): TGTGCCAGCAGCCTCCAAGGCAGGGGCTACGAGCAGTACTTC.

V gene TRBV9 combines with J gene TRBJ2-5; D possibly corresponds to TRBD2 (5 bases). Per the germline V gene, CDR1 is SGDLS and CDR2 is YYNGEE. The CDR3 has 13 amino acids. The V end was cut by 0 bases, the J end by 7 bases, with 10 bases between. Written as DNA, the CDR3 is TGTGCCAGCAGCGTAGAGGGAGAGGCGACCCAGTACTTC. Protein product: CASSVEGEATQYF.

The chain couples TRBV7-3 to TRBJ1-1, with unresolved D. The CDR3 has 11 amino acids. V lost 8 bases and J 7 bases, leaving 11 bases between the germline ends. Germline V gene lookup returns CDR1 SGHTA and CDR2 FQGTGA. The CDR3 nucleotides read TGTGCCAGCGGGTTGCGGGGTGAAGCTTTCTTT. This codes for CASGLRGEAFF. Variable domain in full (rest from reference TRBV7-3 and TRBJ1-1): GAGVSQTPSNKVTEKGKYVELRCDPISGHTALYWYRQSLGQGPEFLIYFQGTGAADDSGLPNDRFFAVRPEGSVSTLKIQRTERGDSAVYLCASGLRGEAFFGQGTRLTVV.

The count of this clone is one. This sequence joins TRBV7-8 and TRBJ2-7; TRBD2 agrees at 8 bases. V shed 5 bases, J shed 2 bases, and the junction held 8 bases outside the gene matches. The CDR3 has 15 residues. Germline loops: CDR1 SGHVS, CDR2 FQNEAQ. The CDR3 reads CASSLGTSPTYEQYF. The CDR3 nucleotides read TGTGCCAGCAGCCTCGGGACTAGTCCAACCTACGAGCAGTACTTC.

With regard to this clone: Its ends do not fully match the called genes, so a read error is possible. The CDR3: CSSSLDQGEQFF. The CDR3 DNA is TGTTCCAGCAGCTTAGATCAGGGTGAGCAGTTCTTC. The chain links TRBV7-9 to TRBJ2-1; D possibly corresponds to TRBD1 (5 bases). Germline loops: CDR1 SEHNR, CDR2 FQNEAQ (reference sequence). This CDR3 contains 12 residues.

The V gene is TRBV25-1, the J gene TRBJ2-5, with D perhaps matching TRBD2 (6 bases). Trimming removed 6 bases at V and 5 bases at J, with 10 bases between. The CDR3 extends over 12 amino acids. Germline V gene sequence: CDR1 MGHDK, CDR2 SYGVNS. The CDR3 spells CASRRAGETQYF. The CDR3 nucleotides read TGTGCCAGCAGGCGGGCGGGGGAGACCCAGTACTTC.

The chain employs TRBV4-2 and TRBJ2-5; tentatively, D is TRBD2 (7 bases). Germline loops: CDR1 LGHNA, CDR2 YNFKEQ. The V gene lost 3 bases and the J gene lost 5 bases, with 16 bases spanning the gap. The CDR3 runs to 15 residues. CDR3 amino acids: CASSQLKQGGETQYF. The CDR3 coding sequence is TGTGCCAGCAGCCAGCTGAAACAGGGAGGGGAGACCCAGTACTTC.

This chain joins TRBV7-2 and TRBJ2-3, with D possibly being TRBD2 (6 bases). V was clipped by 0 bases and J by 4 bases, with 17 bases between them. Germline V gene sequence: CDR1 SGHTA, CDR2 FQGNSA. The CDR3 loop spans 17 amino acids. In DNA, the CDR3 is TGTGCCAGCAGCTTAGCCAGGGCCGGGAGAGGGGCAGATACGCAGTATTTT. The encoded protein is CASSLARAGRGADTQYF.

V is TRBV5-4 and J is TRBJ2-3; 13 positions agree with TRBD2. V lost 4 bases, J lost 3 bases, and 2 bases stayed unmatched. Germline assignment: CDR1 SGHNT and CDR2 YYREEE (reference sequence). The CDR3 has 15 residues. The CDR3 DNA reads TGTGCCAGCAGCGAGGGACTAGCGGGAACAGATACGCAGTATTTT. This translates into CASSEGLAGTDTQYF.

The J gene is TRBJ2-1, the V gene TRBV7-9; 10 bases align to TRBD2. This CDR3 has 14 residues. V shed 4 bases and J 7 bases; nucleotides not matched to a gene: 4. Germline CDR1 SEHNR, CDR2 FQNEAQ (reference sequence). Here the CDR3 DNA reads TGTGCCAGCAGCTCAACGACTAGCGGGAATGAGCAGTTCTTC. It is translated as CASSSTTSGNEQFF.

The rearrangement uses TRBV9 and TRBJ2-7; D is possibly TRBD1 (5 bases). V shed 0 bases and J shed 5 bases, with 12 bases lying between them. The CDR3 spans 14 residues. Germline V CDR1 and CDR2: SGDLS, YYNGEE. CDR3 DNA sequence: TGTGCCAGCAGCGTAGAGGGGCTTGGCGACGAGCAGTACTTC. Translating gives CASSVEGLGDEQYF.

V gene TRBV5-1 combines with J gene TRBJ1-3; weak D call: TRBD1 (5 bases). The CDR3 spans 14 residues. V lost 7 bases and J 2 bases, leaving 13 bases between the germline ends. Germline-derived CDR1 and CDR2 are SGHRS and YFSETQ. For the CDR3, the DNA is TGCGCCAGCCGGGGGAATGGCCCTGGAAACACCATATATTTT. Protein product: CASRGNGPGNTIYF.

This clone has just a few counts. The chain carries TRBV19 and TRBJ2-3, with 12 bases fitting TRBD2. The CDR3 length is 19 residues. Trimming cost V 4 bases and J 4 bases; bases outside gene matches: 15. Germline V gene lookup returns CDR1 LNHDA and CDR2 SQIVND (reference sequence). The CDR3 here is CASSRGRLAGVGRADTQYF. DNA of the CDR3: TGTGCCAGTAGTAGAGGCCGACTAGCGGGAGTCGGTCGTGCAGATACGCAGTATTTT.

This clone was picked up a small number of times. V is TRBV7-2 and J is TRBJ2-3, with 7 bases aligning to TRBD2. V shed 5 bases, J shed 0 bases, and the junction held 8 bases outside the gene matches. The CDR3 has 16 amino acids. Germline CDR1 is SGHTA and CDR2 is FQGNSA. This chain's CDR3 is CASSQRSGTSTDTQYF. CDR3 coding DNA: TGTGCCAGCAGCCAGCGGAGCGGGACTAGCACAGATACGCAGTATTTT.

This clone was seen only once. The gene calls are TRBV11-3 and TRBJ2-3; 12 bases align to TRBD2. CDR3 length equals 16 residues. Germline CDR1 and CDR2: SGHNT and YENEEA. The junction had 4 bases not matched to a gene; V was cut back by 4 bases and J by 2 bases. In DNA form, the CDR3 reads TGTGCCAGCAGCTACTGGACTAGCGGGGCCACAGATACGCAGTATTTT. It codes for CASSYWTSGATDTQYF.

The rearrangement joins TRBV28 to TRBJ2-3; the match to TRBD1 covers 7 bases. Trimming took 6 bases from V and 2 from J; bases not matched to a gene: 8. The germline V gene encodes CDR1 MDHEN and CDR2 SYDVKM. CDR3 length: 15 residues. The CDR3 loop reads CASRNWGQYTDTQYF. CDR3 nucleotides: TGTGCCAGCAGGAACTGGGGACAGTACACAGATACGCAGTATTTT.

There are a few counts of this clone. J is TRBJ2-7 and V is TRBV7-9; TRBD2 aligns across 8 bases. The V gene end was trimmed by 1 base and the J gene end by 5 bases; junction bases not matched to a gene: 7. The CDR3 runs 15 residues. Germline V lookup: CDR1 SEHNR, CDR2 FQNEAQ (reference sequence). The CDR3 region has the DNA TGTGCCAGCAGCTTAGTTGGTAGCGGGGTCCACGAGCAGTACTTC. It codes for CASSLVGSGVHEQYF. The variable domain in full, with the rest retrieved from reference TRBV7-9 and TRBJ2-7, is DTGVSQNPRHKITKRGQNVTFRCDPISEHNRLYWYRQTLGQGPEFLTYFQNEAQLEKSRLLSDRFSAERPKGSFSTLEIQRTEQGDSAMYLCASSLVGSGVHEQYFGPGTRLTVT.

This clone came up once. This chain links TRBV4-2 with TRBJ1-3; D is unclear. Deletions cut 4 bases from V and 4 bases from J, with 17 bases between. The CDR3 loop spans 16 amino acids. Per the germline V gene, CDR1 is LGHNA and CDR2 is YNFKEQ. The CDR3 DNA reads as TGTGCCAGCAGCCCTCCTTCCCGGGGTTCGGGAAACACCATATATTTT. As protein: CASSPPSRGSGNTIYF.

This sequence joins TRBV30 and TRBJ2-7; TRBD1 aligns across 7 bases. Germline trimming cut 2 bases from V and 4 bases from J; bases unmatched to any gene: 11. The CDR3 runs 15 residues. Germline assignment: CDR1 GTSNPN and CDR2 SVGIG (reference sequence). The CDR3 sequence: CAWSIPRQGWYEQYF. The CDR3 DNA sequence: TGTGCCTGGAGTATCCCTCGACAGGGTTGGTACGAGCAGTACTTC.

The chain links TRBV5-1 to TRBJ1-2; maybe TRBD1 (5 bases). The CDR3 consists of 17 residues. Germline CDR1 and CDR2: SGHRS and YFSETQ. Trimming removed 4 bases at V and 4 bases at J, with 23 bases between. The CDR3 DNA is TGCGCCAGCAGCATGAGGCCTGGGGGGGATGAGGGCTATGGCTACACCTTC. It translates to CASSMRPGGDEGYGYTF.

Of note for this clone: The CDR3 carries no conserved terminal phenylalanine or tryptophan, so it likely arises from a read error. The DNA is omitted, as the CDR3 cannot be located on it reliably, and the CDR3 follows TCRdb's listing. V usage is TRBV11-3 and J usage is TRBJ2-3; the table's D call, TRBD2, has no DNA check behind it. The CDR3 numbers 11 amino acids, ends counted. Germline V CDR1 and CDR2: SGHNT, YENEEA. CDR3: CASSLKSGPPL.

V gene TRBV5-1 combines with J gene TRBJ2-7; possible D gene TRBD1, 5 bases. The CDR3 is made up of 13 amino acids. CDR1 and CDR2 (germline): SGHRS, YFSETQ. Trimming stripped 2 bases from V and 0 bases from J, with 6 bases between. The CDR3, as DNA: TGCGCCAGCAGCTTTGACAGCTCCTACGAGCAGTACTTC. Translation gives CASSFDSSYEQYF.

V gene TRBV13 combines with J gene TRBJ2-2; perhaps TRBD2 as D (6 bases). The CDR3 runs to 16 residues. The V end was cut by 0 bases, the J end by 3 bases, with 11 bases between. The germline gives CDR1 PRHDT, CDR2 FYEKMQ (reference sequence). CDR3 in amino acids: CASSLGGRGYTGELFF. CDR3 sequence (DNA): TGTGCCAGCAGCTTAGGCGGGAGAGGGTACACCGGGGAGCTGTTTTTT.

The CDR3 loop reads CASSFPGLAFEQFF. DNA for the CDR3: TGTGCCAGCAGCTTTCCAGGACTAGCTTTTGAGCAGTTCTTC. V is TRBV7-3 and J is TRBJ2-1; 8 nucleotides line up with TRBD2. J lost 9 bases, V lost 3 bases, and 7 bases had no gene match. This CDR3 spans 14 amino acids. Germline loops: CDR1 SGHTA, CDR2 FQGTGA. Using reference TRBV7-3 and TRBJ2-1 for the parts outside the CDR3, the full variable domain is GAGVSQTPSNKVTEKGKYVELRCDPISGHTALYWYRQSLGQGPEFLIYFQGTGAADDSGLPNDRFFAVRPEGSVSTLKIQRTERGDSAVYLCASSFPGLAFEQFFGPGTRLTVL.

The chain uses TRBV5-6 and TRBJ2-3; no definite D call. CDR1 SGHDT and CDR2 YYEEEE come from the germline V gene. V was cut by 0 bases and J by 2 bases, with 10 bases left in between. CDR3 size: 15 residues. Written as DNA, the CDR3 is TGTGCCAGCAGCTTGGGCTTTTTCTACACAGATACGCAGTATTTT. Translating it yields CASSLGFFYTDTQYF.